This entry features one TCR beta chain sequence. This record belongs to a study of blood T cell repertoires in COVID-19. In the study overall: Donors in the United States, Italy and Spain gave samples during acute or convalescent COVID-19. PBMCs, B-cell-depleted T cells, or T cells were the source of the cDNA or gDNA that made up the material.

Original data processing: How many nucleated cells were present was estimated from reference gene primer amplification. The protocol was immunoSEQ multiplex PCR, while the TCRdb copy is restricted to in-frame clones and leaves out a portion. V, J and clone size were drawn from that table, and D and trimming were deduced from the DNA. This table holds about 100,000 clones, 85% to 95% found once. With V trimmed by 5 bases and J by 6 bases, 6 bases remained unmatched. The CDR3 extends over 14 amino acids. In germline, CDR1 is MNHEY, CDR2 SMNVEV (reference sequence). The chain has TRBV27 and TRBJ1-5, with TRBD1 identical over 8 bases. The specimen was peripheral blood. The sequence was collected from a man aged 50 to 59 with active COVID-19. Here the CDR3 reads CASSRTGSRQPQHF. CDR3 coding DNA: TGTGCCAGCAGTCGGACAGGGTCTCGTCAGCCCCAGCATTTT.